This T cell receptor (beta chain) stems from a study of blood T cell repertoires in COVID-19. The overall study: Collection of acute and convalescent COVID-19 samples took place in the United States, Italy and Spain. T cells, B-cell-depleted T cells, or PBMCs provided the cDNA or gDNA that served as material.

Original processing notes: How many nucleated cells were present was estimated from reference gene primer amplification. Produced via immunoSEQ multiplex PCR; TCRdb's table is partial and in-frame only. That table furnishes V, J and clone size, whereas the DNA furnished D and trimming. The data hold over 100,000 clones, with approximately 89% observed a single time. Germline CDR1 is KGHSH and CDR2 is LQKENI. Trimming removed 6 bases from V and 5 bases from J; junction bases left unmatched: 12. The CDR3 is 15 residues long. This clonotype was sampled from a man aged 50 to 60 with acute or convalescent COVID-19. Sequencing used peripheral blood. This chain uses TRBV18 with TRBJ2-5; 7 bases fit TRBD2. The CDR3 sequence is CASSPRLGREETQYF. Written as DNA, the CDR3 is TGTGCCAGCTCTCCTCGACTGGGGCGGGAGGAGACCCAGTACTTC. Full variable domain (missing parts from reference TRBV18 and TRBJ2-5): NAGVMQNPRHLVRRRGQEARLRCSPMKGHSHVYWYRQLPEEGLKFMVYLQKENIIDESGMPKERFSAEFPKEGPSILRIQQVVRGDSAAYFCASSPRLGREETQYFGPGTRLLVL.